The sample holds one count of the clone carrying this T cell receptor beta chain. What it recognizes is unknown. This specimen belongs to a study of cytomegalovirus exposure and HLA in healthy donors. Study-level findings and limits: According to an earlier analysis, most TCR beta V segments yielded productive rearrangements about 90% or about 30% of the time. In a later analysis, a missense DCLRE1C variant was linked to TCR beta V- and J-gene trimming.

The CDR3 covers 14 residues. Germline loops: CDR1 KGHSH, CDR2 LQKENI. Unmatched junction bases numbered 8, after V lost 11 bases and J lost 1 base. Vbeta (60) and Jbeta (13) primers were used in the PCR. Only in-frame clones appear in the TCRdb table, and some are missing; sequencing was by immunoSEQ multiplex PCR. Among over 150,000 clones listed, roughly four fifths were seen once. V gene TRBV18 combines with J gene TRBJ1-3; TRBD1 matches at 7 bases. The source material was PBMCs. This sequence was found in a boy younger than 10 in good health and CMV-seronegative. The CDR3 here is CAGTGQRSGNTIYF. CDR3 nucleotide sequence: TGTGCCGGAACGGGACAGCGGTCTGGAAACACCATATATTTT.